Sequencing of this T cell receptor (beta chain) was carried out in a study of chemoradiotherapy in HPV16-positive cancers (dated 2022 in TCRdb). Looking at the study overall: Candidate HPV-specific T-cell clones and common TCR motifs were defined through functional T-cell assays on cells from two HPV16-positive patients. The candidate HPV-specific TCRs and motifs were subsequently tracked in TCR repertoires obtained from roughly 85 patients with HPV-related cancers. The study set out to ask whether T-cell immunity against the HPV oncoproteins E6 and E7 changes over the course of chemoradiotherapy and whether that immunity affects survival. Results the study describes overall, beyond this receptor: In HPV16-positive patients, expansion of HPV-responsive T cells during chemoradiotherapy was associated with improved recurrence-free survival. The functional definition of HPV-specific T cells came from only a couple of HPV16-positive patients, and the survival association was reported for HPV16-positive patients. Expansion of candidate HPV-specific clones and E7-related TCR motifs was observed in the tumor microenvironment during treatment, whereas no such expansion was observed for non-HPV-specific T cells.

V ends up 4 bases short and J 6 bases short, with an unmatched junction base count of 3. Taken from cysteine to phenylalanine, the CDR3 has 13 residues. The CDR3 DNA has 39 bases and is translated from base 1. CDR1 and CDR2 (SGHRS, YFSETQ) derive from the germline V gene. The library came from the immunoSEQ multiplex PCR assay. Drawn from immuneACCESS, this table holds only the in-frame rearrangements with V and J called that TCRdb kept. Clones are partly lost; checked studies trace under half to an unresolved V gene and leave the rest unexplained. The sample contains more than 30,000 clones, nearly 90% of them found a single time. The ten most abundant clones make up about 3.4% of the sample. Points on this clone: Its binding antigen is unknown. Within one base of it there is no much larger clone, and no base qualities were kept.

Because repertoires were sampled repeatedly during chemoradiotherapy, clonal expansion in the tumor microenvironment could be followed. This TCR derives from a human donor with HPV-associated anogenital cancer. The starting material was blood, obtained from a patient who underwent chemoradiotherapy. In this chain, TRBV5-1 is recombined with TRBJ1-2; 10 nucleotides in the junction match TRBD1. The nucleotides are TGCGCCAGCAGCCCGGGGACAGGGGATGGCTACACCTTC. It translates to CASSPGTGDGYTF.